This T cell receptor (beta chain) was recovered during a study of early T cells in non-severe SARS-CoV-2 infection. Whole-study results and caveats: Lookups in VDJdb leaned toward anti-spike CD8 responses and missed private and CD4 specificities.

TCRdb fed the 5' RACE reads into MiXCR, producing one record per CDR3 protein. The sample has 85,000 to 100,000 distinct CDR3 sequences, 16% seen once. The sample holds a few counts of this clonotype. Its matching antigen is unknown. V shed 0 bases and J shed 9 bases, with 15 bases lying between them. The CDR3 covers 15 residues. Germline V CDR1 and CDR2: SGHTA, FQGNSA. The chain employs TRBV7-2 and TRBJ2-1, with unresolved D. Sequenced sample: whole blood. The clonotype originates from an adult who was a healthcare worker with PCR-confirmed SARS-CoV-2 infection or an uninfected control (not recorded which). The CDR3 reads CASSLANFVGGEQFF. The CDR3 DNA sequence: TGTGCCAGCAGCTTAGCCAATTTCGTGGGCGGTGAGCAGTTCTTC.